The 18 T cell receptor beta chains presented below share a single source sample, sequenced in a study of shared clonotypes between healthy human individuals. Using immunoSEQ multiplex PCR, the repertoire was profiled, and TCRdb retains in-frame clones only, with some absent. This sample has 2,500,000 or so clones; approximately 90% occur once, and the top ten carry around 0.14%. Input material: naive CD4+ T cells sorted from blood. Subset given: CD45RA+ positively selected. Source of these receptors: a man between 18 and 29 years old in good health.

The V and J genes are TRBV2 and TRBJ2-5; D is unclear. The CDR3 consists of 16 residues. Germline V gene sequence: CDR1 SNHLY, CDR2 FYNNEI. With 0 bases removed from V and 0 bases from J, the gap between germline ends came to 11 bases. The CDR3 DNA reads TGTGCCAGCAGTGAAGCGCAGGTGGGGAACCAAGAGACCCAGTACTTC. Its translation: CASSEAQVGNQETQYF. The entire variable domain, with the rest obtained from reference TRBV2 and TRBJ2-5, is as follows: EPEVTQTPSHQVTQMGQEVILRCVPISNHLYFYWYRQILGQKVEFLVSFYNNEISEKSEIFDDQFSVERPDGSNFTLKIRSTKLEDSAMYFCASSEAQVGNQETQYFGPGTRLLVL.

The chain couples TRBV27 to TRBJ2-2, with D hard to call. The germline CDR1 and CDR2 sequences are MNHEY and SMNVEV (reference sequence). V gave up 7 bases and J gave up 6 bases, with 9 bases separating them. The CDR3 covers 12 residues. CDR3: CASTPGSGELFF. The CDR3 DNA reads as TGTGCCAGCACCCCAGGATCCGGGGAGCTGTTTTTT.

The CDR3 region is CASSRPGTEDEQYF. The CDR3 DNA reads TGTGCCAGCAGTCGACCGGGGACAGAAGACGAGCAGTACTTC. The chain has TRBV5-4 and TRBJ2-7, with TRBD1 matching 7 bases. Germline V gene data show CDR1 as SGHNT and CDR2 as YYREEE (reference sequence). The junction had 10 bases not matched to a gene; V was cut back by 5 bases and J by 5 bases. The CDR3 is made up of 14 amino acids.

In regard to this clone: Other nucleotide sequences in the sample specify the same CDR3. The V gene is TRBV27, the J gene TRBJ2-7; TRBD1 matches at 9 bases. This CDR3 comprises 15 residues. CDR1 is MNHEY, CDR2 SMNVEV, per germline (reference sequence). The V segment lost 5 bases and the J segment 1 base; nucleotides outside the gene matches: 6. CDR3 sequence (DNA): TGTGCCAGCAGTCTCGGACAGGGGAGGTCCTACGAGCAGTACTTC. Amino acid sequence: CASSLGQGRSYEQYF.

The V call is TRBV11-2, the J call TRBJ2-7; D is unresolved. This CDR3 spans 12 amino acids. V dropped 4 bases and J dropped 3 bases, with 7 bases sitting between them. Per the germline V gene, CDR1 is SGHAT and CDR2 is FQNNGV. As DNA, the CDR3 is TGTGCCAGCAGCTCAGCTAGCTACGAGCAGTACTTC. Protein: CASSSASYEQYF.

This chain links TRBV5-4 with TRBJ1-2; 12 bases are shared with TRBD1. Germline V CDR1 and CDR2: SGHNT, YYREEE (reference sequence). V lost 4 bases to trimming and J lost 6 bases; unmatched junction nucleotides: 4. The CDR3 is 14 amino acids. CDR3 sequence (DNA): TGTGCCAGCAGCCAGGGACAGGGGGCTGATGGCTACACCTTC. Translation: CASSQGQGADGYTF.

The chain links TRBV5-4 to TRBJ1-1, with D hard to call. The CDR3 spans 15 residues. CDR1 and CDR2 (germline): SGHNT, YYREEE (reference sequence). Trimming left V 1 base short and J 1 base short, with 11 bases between. CDR3 DNA sequence: TGTGCCAGCAGCTTGTCTCCGGGCCAGAACACTGAAGCTTTCTTT. Its protein is CASSLSPGQNTEAFF.

The rearrangement links TRBV6-1 to TRBJ2-1; D not certain. Germline CDR1 and CDR2: MNHNS and SASEGT. V gave up 11 bases and J gave up 10 bases, with 21 bases separating them. This CDR3 contains 13 residues. The CDR3 nucleotides read TGTGCCTTCTCCTTGAACCCGGGTTGGGAGCAGTTCTTC. It encodes CAFSLNPGWEQFF.

This clone was found a few times. Compared with germline, one end of the junction differs, possibly owing to a read error. This chain joins TRBV18 and TRBJ1-2, with D possibly being TRBD1 (5 bases). CDR1 is KGHSH, CDR2 LQKENI, per germline. The CDR3 is 9 amino acids. The CDR3 bases are TGTGCCAGCTCACCTGATCAGGGTTTC. It is translated as CASSPDQGF.

The V gene is TRBV7-2, the J gene TRBJ2-3, with 8 bases fitting TRBD2. Trimming at V came to 3 bases and at J to 2 bases, leaving 1 base not matched to a gene. Per the germline V gene, CDR1 is SGHTA and CDR2 is FQGNSA. The CDR3 covers 14 residues. The CDR3 nucleotides are TGTGCCAGCAGCTTTAGCGGGGTCACAGATACGCAGTATTTT. Translation: CASSFSGVTDTQYF.

The CDR3 region is CASSEGLAGLRAYNEQFF. The CDR3 nucleotides are TGTGCCAGCAGTGAAGGACTAGCGGGACTTCGGGCCTACAATGAGCAGTTCTTC. The chain joins TRBV2 to TRBJ2-1; 11 nucleotides line up with TRBD2. Germline CDR1 reads SNHLY; CDR2 reads FYNNEI. J gave up 2 bases and V 1 base, and 7 bases lay outside the gene matches. There are 18 residues in the CDR3.

The chain carries TRBV7-9 and TRBJ1-1; no reliable D call. Trimming took 3 bases from V and 4 from J, leaving 9 bases between them. The germline gives CDR1 SEHNR, CDR2 FQNEAQ (reference sequence). The CDR3 spans 13 residues. CDR3 nucleotide sequence: TGTGCCAGCAGCTTTTCGGGGAGCACTGAAGCTTTCTTT. Its protein is CASSFSGSTEAFF.

This rearrangement joins TRBV5-1 to TRBJ2-2; maybe TRBD1 (6 bases). The CDR3 contains 17 residues. Germline lookup yields CDR1 SGHRS and CDR2 YFSETQ. With 0 bases removed from V and 5 bases from J, the gap between germline ends came to 17 bases. The CDR3 sequence is CASSLAPTGSSTGELFF. The DNA for the CDR3 is TGCGCCAGCAGCTTGGCGCCTACAGGGTCAAGTACCGGGGAGCTGTTTTTT.

The chain has TRBV7-9 and TRBJ2-7; 11 nucleotides line up with TRBD1. This CDR3 is built from 16 residues. CDR1 is SEHNR, CDR2 FQNEAQ, per germline (reference sequence). Trimming at V came to 1 base and at J to 4 bases, leaving 6 bases not matched to a gene. This CDR3 is CASSLGLGDRGYEQYF. The CDR3 DNA sequence: TGTGCCAGCAGCTTAGGGCTCGGGGACAGGGGGTACGAGCAGTACTTC.

The gene calls are TRBV5-1 and TRBJ1-5; 10 bases line up with TRBD1. V lost 4 bases to trimming and J lost 6 bases; unmatched junction nucleotides: 10. The CDR3 has 16 amino acids. CDR1 and CDR2 from the germline V gene are SGHRS and YFSETQ. The CDR3 DNA is TGCGCCAGCAGCGCGAGACAGGGGGCGCTCGGTCAGCCCCAGCATTTT. It is translated as CASSARQGALGQPQHF.

J is TRBJ1-5 and V is TRBV6-5; D gene ambiguous. Germline assignment: CDR1 MNHEY and CDR2 SVGAGI. V lost 0 bases and J 7 bases, leaving 7 bases between the germline ends. The CDR3 consists of 13 residues. The DNA of the CDR3 is TGTGCCAGCAGTTACTCGACTTGGCAGCCCCAGCATTTT. This gives the protein CASSYSTWQPQHF.

V is TRBV9 and J is TRBJ2-2, with a tentative D call TRBD1 (5 bases). This CDR3 contains 16 residues. In germline, CDR1 is SGDLS, CDR2 YYNGEE. V was pared by 0 bases and J by 4 bases, with 13 bases between. CDR3 sequence reads: CASSVVAGSGTGELFF. In DNA form, the CDR3 reads TGTGCCAGCAGCGTAGTGGCAGGGTCGGGCACCGGGGAGCTGTTTTTT.

Note on this clone: This specimen includes other DNA sequences encoding the same CDR3. This sequence joins TRBV5-1 and TRBJ2-1, with D perhaps TRBD2 (6 bases). The germline gives CDR1 SGHRS, CDR2 YFSETQ. Trimming shortened V by 4 bases and J by 8 bases, and 10 bases separated the two germline ends. The CDR3 sequence is 12 residues long. The CDR3 DNA reads as TGCGCCAGCAGCCCGGAGGGGCATGAGCAGTTCTTC. Its translation: CASSPEGHEQFF.